Listed here are 15 T cell receptor beta chains from one sample, sequenced in a study of T cells in Graves' hyperthyroidism and ophthalmopathy. There were TCR beta CDR3 regions amplified from RNA transcripts. TCR CDR3 underwent first-round RT-PCR with the HTBI primer set. TCRdb reanalysed the multiplex PCR reads using MiXCR and keeps one entry per CDR3 protein. The data show more than 250,000 distinct CDR3 sequences, nearly 15% seen once. Sequencing was carried out using blood. The receptors come from a woman in her forties or fifties with Graves' hyperthyroidism that later progressed to Graves' ophthalmopathy.

This clonotype was counted a few times. The genes are TRBV19 and TRBJ2-3, with 8 bases aligning to TRBD1. Unmatched junction bases numbered 3, after V lost 1 base and J lost 0 bases. CDR1 is LNHDA and CDR2 is SQIVND in the germline V gene (reference sequence). The CDR3 has 16 residues. The CDR3 bases are TGTGCCAGTAGTATAGCACAGGGGGGTAGCACAGATACGCAGTATTTT. Translated: CASSIAQGGSTDTQYF.

V is TRBV30 and J is TRBJ2-3; 12 nucleotides agree with TRBD2. With 1 base clipped from V and 1 base from J, the junction kept 3 bases outside the gene matches. Germline CDR1 and CDR2: GTSNPN and SVGIG (reference sequence). The CDR3 totals 16 residues. As DNA, the CDR3 is TGTGCCTGGAGTGCCCGACTAGCGGGGGGCACAGATACGCAGTATTTT. The encoded protein is CAWSARLAGGTDTQYF. Supplemented by reference TRBV30 and TRBJ2-3, the full variable domain reads SQTIHQWPATLVQPVGSPLSLECTVEGTSNPNLYWYRQAAGRGLQLLFYSVGIGQISSEVPQNLSASRPQDRQFILSSKKLLLSDSGFYLCAWSARLAGGTDTQYFGPGTRLTVL.

This clonotype was found many times. The chain recombines TRBV2 with TRBJ2-7; weak D call: TRBD2 (5 bases). The germline gives CDR1 SNHLY, CDR2 FYNNEI. V was cut by 6 bases and J by 2 bases, with 8 bases left in between. The CDR3 loop spans 12 amino acids. The chain's CDR3 is CASRDLAYEQYF. The CDR3 DNA sequence: TGTGCCAGCAGGGACTTGGCCTACGAGCAGTACTTC.

This clonotype was detected ten times or more. The V call is TRBV7-9, the J call TRBJ1-4, with TRBD1 matching 7 bases. Looked up from germline, CDR1 is SEHNR and CDR2 is FQNEAQ (reference sequence). The CDR3 totals 14 residues. J lost 6 bases, V lost 3 bases, and 4 bases had no gene match. CDR3 sequence reads: CASSLRTGYEKLFF. CDR3 DNA: TGTGCCAGCAGCTTGCGGACAGGATATGAAAAACTGTTTTTT.

This clonotype was counted many times. This CDR3 is CASSLQAEPHNEQFF. The CDR3 DNA follows: TGTGCCAGCAGCTTACAAGCCGAGCCCCACAATGAGCAGTTCTTC. The chain employs TRBV11-2 and TRBJ2-1; D is uncertain. CDR1 is SGHAT, CDR2 FQNNGV, per germline. V dropped 2 bases and J dropped 5 bases, with 13 bases sitting between them. There are 15 residues in the CDR3.

This clonotype has a count of ten or more. The chain links TRBV30 to TRBJ2-7; tentatively, D is TRBD1 or TRBD2 (5 bases each). The germline V and J ends were trimmed by 4 bases and 2 bases, with 15 bases remaining between them. This CDR3 region has 14 residues. CDR1 is GTSNPN, CDR2 SVGIG, per germline (reference sequence). This chain's CDR3 is CAWTPGQGAYEQYF. CDR3 in DNA: TGTGCCTGGACCCCAGGGCAGGGAGCCTACGAGCAGTACTTC.

This clonotype was observed at least ten times. The J gene is TRBJ2-5, the V gene TRBV20-1; D is perhaps TRBD2 (5 bases). The CDR3 length is 12 residues. Germline CDR1 and CDR2: DFQATT and SNEGSKA (reference sequence). Trimming took 4 bases from V and 1 from J, leaving 7 bases between them. The CDR3 here is CSATGVQETQYF. The CDR3 nucleotides are TGCAGTGCTACCGGGGTCCAAGAGACCCAGTACTTC.

This chain uses TRBV6-6 with TRBJ2-6; no clear D. The CDR3 spans 16 residues. The germline V gene has CDR1 MNHNY and CDR2 SVGAGI (reference sequence). V was cut by 0 bases and J by 4 bases, with 10 bases left in between. The CDR3 is CASSYSRYQGANVLTF. DNA of the CDR3: TGTGCCAGCAGTTACTCGCGGTACCAGGGGGCCAACGTCCTGACTTTC.

In its sample, this clonotype was seen a few times. The CDR3 here is CASSDRASSGAETQYF. The CDR3 DNA is TGCGCCAGCAGCGACCGGGCCAGCAGTGGGGCGGAGACCCAGTACTTC. The chain joins TRBV5-1 to TRBJ2-5; D possibly corresponds to TRBD1 (5 bases). Trimming stripped 4 bases from V and 5 bases from J, with 21 bases between. The V gene's germline CDR1 is SGHRS and CDR2 YFSETQ. The CDR3 totals 16 residues.

CDR3 DNA: TGCGCCAGCAGCCCACTGTTTGAGGCTGGCGGCCCAGAGACCCAGTACTTC. It translates to CASSPLFEAGGPETQYF. V and J are TRBV5-1 and TRBJ2-5; D unresolved. CDR1 SGHRS and CDR2 YFSETQ come from the germline V gene. The V end was cut by 4 bases, the J end by 4 bases, with 23 bases between. The CDR3 sequence is 17 residues long.

This clonotype was counted a few times. The gene calls are TRBV19 and TRBJ1-5; TRBD1 might be the D (5 bases). The CDR3 loop spans 14 amino acids. CDR1 is LNHDA, CDR2 SQIVND, per germline (reference sequence). V was cut by 2 bases and J by 5 bases, with 10 bases left in between. This CDR3 reads CASSITKGDQPQHF. CDR3 nucleotides: TGTGCCAGTAGTATAACTAAAGGGGATCAGCCCCAGCATTTT.

This clonotype has a count of ten or more. The chain combines TRBV3-1 with TRBJ2-3; 14 positions agree with TRBD2. V was pared by 3 bases and J by 6 bases, with 14 bases of the junction left unmatched. The germline V gene encodes CDR1 LGHDT and CDR2 YNNKEL (reference sequence). This CDR3 is 19 amino acids long. For the CDR3, the DNA is TGTGCCAGCAGCCAGAACGGACTAGCGGGAGGATGGCCCGGGGATACGCAGTATTTT. It specifies CASSQNGLAGGWPGDTQYF.

This clonotype showed up many times. The chain recombines TRBV12-3 or TRBV12-4 with TRBJ2-7; 7 nucleotides line up with TRBD2. CDR3 length equals 15 residues. The junction had 5 bases not matched to a gene; V was cut back by 3 bases and J by 0 bases. CDR3 DNA sequence: TGTGCCAGCAGTTTTGTCGGGAGGAGCTCCTACGAGCAGTACTTC. Protein: CASSFVGRSSYEQYF.

CDR3 protein: CASRTVLLAGGAGELFF. For the CDR3, the DNA is TGTGCCAGCAGAACGGTCCTCCTGGCGGGAGGGGCCGGGGAGCTGTTTTTT. The gene calls are TRBV27 and TRBJ2-2; TRBD2 aligns across 9 bases. With V trimmed by 6 bases and J by 6 bases, 14 bases remained unmatched. The CDR3 contains 17 residues. CDR1 is MNHEY, CDR2 SMNVEV, per germline (reference sequence).

This clonotype was counted many times. The CDR3 region is CSAFPSYGQDGYTF. The DNA of the CDR3 is TGCAGTGCTTTTCCCTCTTACGGACAGGACGGCTACACCTTC. The chain employs TRBV20-1 and TRBJ1-2; 7 nucleotides agree with TRBD1. Germline-derived CDR1 and CDR2 are DFQATT and SNEGSKA (reference sequence). There are 14 residues in the CDR3. J gave up 8 bases and V 5 bases, and 14 bases lay outside the gene matches.